These 9 T cell receptor beta chains originate from one sample sequenced in a study of early T cells in non-severe SARS-CoV-2 infection. TCRdb reprocessed the 5' RACE reads with MiXCR, giving one entry per CDR3 protein. Among 87,000 or so distinct CDR3 sequences listed, 13% to 15% were seen once. The sample was whole blood. All receptors come from an adult who was a healthcare worker with PCR-confirmed SARS-CoV-2 infection or an uninfected control (not recorded which).

This clonotype was counted between two and nine times. The chain employs TRBV7-6 and TRBJ1-2; no firm D call. V dropped 5 bases and J dropped 3 bases, with 16 bases sitting between them. CDR1 SGHVS and CDR2 FNYEAQ come from the germline V gene. CDR3 length: 15 amino acids. This CDR3 is CASSPQPGLDYGYTF. The CDR3 bases are TGTGCCAGCAGCCCTCAACCGGGGTTGGACTATGGCTACACCTTC.

The J gene is TRBJ1-2, the V gene TRBV25-1; D perhaps matches TRBD1 (6 bases). The CDR3 has 17 amino acids. The V end was cut by 6 bases, the J end by 0 bases, with 20 bases between. Germline assignment: CDR1 MGHDK and CDR2 SYGVNS. CDR3 region: CASSSLYRDKANYGYTF. The CDR3 DNA follows: TGTGCCAGCAGCAGCCTATACCGGGACAAAGCTAACTATGGCTACACCTTC.

The V and J genes are TRBV7-9 and TRBJ1-2; D perhaps matches TRBD1 (5 bases). CDR3 length: 14 residues. The V end was cut by 5 bases, the J end by 1 base, with 11 bases between. Looked up from germline, CDR1 is SEHNR and CDR2 is FQNEAQ (reference sequence). CDR3 loop: CASSPRQLNYGYTF. The CDR3 coding sequence is TGTGCCAGCAGCCCGAGACAGCTTAACTATGGCTACACCTTC. Drawing the rest from reference TRBV7-9 and TRBJ1-2, the complete variable domain is DTGVSQNPRHKITKRGQNVTFRCDPISEHNRLYWYRQTLGQGPEFLTYFQNEAQLEKSRLLSDRFSAERPKGSFSTLEIQRTEQGDSAMYLCASSPRQLNYGYTFGSGTRLTVV.

This clonotype was counted only a few times. The J gene is TRBJ2-7, the V gene TRBV29-1, with D possibly called TRBD1 or TRBD2 (7 bases each). V shed 6 bases and J shed 0 bases, with 15 bases lying between them. Germline V gives CDR1 SQVTM, CDR2 ANQGSEA. CDR3 length: 14 residues. This CDR3 is CSVRGGHLSYEQYF. Here the CDR3 DNA reads TGCAGCGTCAGGGGGGGACACCTCTCCTACGAGCAGTACTTC.

The chain joins TRBV7-2 to TRBJ2-5; perhaps TRBD1 as D (5 bases). The CDR3 contains 14 residues. Trimming left V 2 bases short and J 5 bases short, with 12 bases between. CDR1 is SGHTA, CDR2 FQGNSA, per germline. CDR3 coding DNA: TGTGCCAGCAGCTTACAGGCAGGGCCGGAGACCCAGTACTTC. This codes for CASSLQAGPETQYF.

This clonotype has just a few counts. CDR3 bases: TGCGCCAGCAGCGGGACAGTCACAGATACGCAGTATTTT. Its translation is CASSGTVTDTQYF. The genes are TRBV5-1 and TRBJ2-3; 7 bases are a match to TRBD1. The CDR3 loop spans 13 amino acids. V lost 4 bases and J lost 2; bases outside the gene matches: 1. Germline lookup yields CDR1 SGHRS and CDR2 YFSETQ.

The V call is TRBV12-3 or TRBV12-4, the J call TRBJ2-7, with D perhaps matching TRBD1 (6 bases). This CDR3 is built from 13 residues. The V end was cut by 3 bases, the J end by 10 bases, with 16 bases between. CDR3 sequence: CASSFGSGHHQYF. In nucleotides, the CDR3 is TGTGCCAGCAGTTTCGGTTCGGGACATCATCAGTACTTC.

This clonotype was detected a few times. The rearrangement joins TRBV9 to TRBJ2-7, with D possibly called TRBD1 or TRBD2 (6 bases each). Germline V gene sequence: CDR1 SGDLS, CDR2 YYNGEE. Trimming took 0 bases from V and 2 from J, leaving 9 bases between them. The CDR3 covers 14 residues. The CDR3, as DNA: TGTGCCAGCAGCGTAGGGGGGGCTGCCTACGAGCAGTACTTC. Translated: CASSVGGAAYEQYF.

This clonotype was recorded at least ten times. V usage is TRBV7-6 and J usage is TRBJ1-1; D is unclear. In germline, CDR1 is SGHVS, CDR2 FNYEAQ. V lost 8 bases to trimming and J lost 1 base, with 11 bases between them. The CDR3 runs 13 residues. The CDR3 loop reads CASFSRPNTEAFF. In nucleotides, the CDR3 is TGTGCCAGCTTCTCCAGGCCGAACACTGAAGCTTTCTTT.